This T cell receptor (beta chain) was sequenced for a study of blood T cell repertoires in COVID-19 (TCRdb year 2020). Regarding the study in general: The collaborator samples originated in the United States, Italy and Spain and spanned the acute and convalescent phases of COVID-19. The material from the prospective study consisted of cDNA or gDNA derived from T cells, B-cell-depleted T cells, or PBMCs. The samples were drawn from the first 160 participants of the ongoing ImmuneRACE study and from 1,254 subjects provided by 6 global collaborators. HLA class I and class II types, where available, came from metadata supplied by the sample provider rather than from assay-based typing. The repertoires were made available in a free public database intended to serve as a resource for research on the immune response to SARS-CoV-2. A de-identified subject ID, COVID-19 status, age in years and sex were almost always included in the sample metadata. Deeply sampled blood TCRbeta repertoires from subjects exposed to, actively infected with, or recovered from COVID-19 were included in the dataset.

The immunoSEQ Assay, a bias-controlled multiplex PCR, was used to amplify TCRbeta CDR3 regions from genomic DNA. As for the original processing: The number of nucleated cells in each sample was estimated by amplification of reference gene primers within the assay. To quantify the absolute abundance of each unique TCRbeta CDR3 rearrangement, sequence reads were collapsed and filtered. For each sample, productive Simpson clonality was calculated as the square root of Simpson's diversity index across productive rearrangements. TCRdb mirrors the immuneACCESS table, restricted to in-frame sequences. Some clones are absent from its copies; in checked studies, under half trace to an unresolved V gene, and the reason for the others is unknown. The V and J calls and the clone size are those of that table, but D and trimming were determined from the DNA. The sample includes fewer than 500,000 clones, with 86% observed a single time. The ten largest clones add up to approximately 1.4% of the sample.

Here is what the overall study found, with its caveats: The quantity of clinical and demographic metadata differed by source and by participant and was supplied without curation.

Whole blood was collected in K2EDTA tubes by collaborating institutions according to the institutions' own protocols. For TCRbeta analysis, collaborators shipped samples as frozen whole blood, isolated PBMCs, or DNA extracted from either of those sample types. On this clone: Its antigen remains unidentified. The record has no base qualities; no much larger clone is one base away.

The specimen sequenced was peripheral blood. The receptor was isolated from a woman aged 25 to 39 with active or convalescent COVID-19.

The CDR3 here reads CASSMTGTEAFF. The sequenced DNA: TGTGCCAGTAGTATGACTGGGACTGAAGCTTTCTTT. Rearrangement joined TRBV19 to TRBJ1-1, with the identity of the D gene unclear. From a lookup of the germline V gene (reference sequence), CDR1 and CDR2 are LNHDA and SQIVND. The CDR3 sequence holds 12 residues, the cysteine and phenylalanine included. Only CDR3 DNA is held: 36 bases, read in frame from base 1. V is cut by 3 bases and J by 5 bases, and the space between the germline ends is 7 bases.